The clone carrying this TCR beta chain has a handful of counts. The germline V gene encodes CDR1 SGDLS and CDR2 YYNGEE. The CDR3 has 16 amino acids. V was clipped by 3 bases and J by 2 bases, with 15 bases between them. PCR used 60 Vbeta primers and 13 Jbeta primers. Measured with immunoSEQ multiplex PCR; TCRdb has only the in-frame clones, and not every one. The sample yields about 160,000 clones, 65% to 80% seen once. This sample was taken from a study of cytomegalovirus exposure and HLA in healthy donors. Study in general: Of the donors genotyped, several hundred in all, about 76% fell in the Caucasian-associated ancestry cluster.

V is TRBV9 and J is TRBJ1-3; D is unclear. Sequencing used PBMCs. This TCR was recovered from a man in his forties or fifties in good health and CMV-seronegative. CDR3 residues: CASSASPNRPGNTIYF. The DNA of the CDR3 is TGTGCCAGCAGCGCCTCTCCGAACAGACCTGGAAACACCATATATTTT.